This T cell receptor (beta chain) was captured by sequencing in a study of CD8 T cells in Susac syndrome. CDR3 size: 13 residues. Trimming removed 3 bases at V and 8 bases at J, with 13 bases between. The germline gives CDR1 SNHLY, CDR2 FYNNEI. RNA, at 0.5 to 1 ug, was reverse transcribed with random hexamers. Across 54 Vbeta and 13 Jbeta, immunoSEQ multiplex PCR amplified TCR beta CDR3. TCRdb recomputed calls from the immunoSEQ multiplex PCR reads with MiXCR, one row per CDR3 protein. The sample yields approximately 110,000 distinct CDR3 sequences, less than 97% seen once. The clonotype comes from a human donor in good health. V and J are TRBV2 and TRBJ1-2; D not resolved. The sequenced sample consisted of CD4+ T cells from PBMCs. The DNA of the CDR3 is TGTGCCAGCAGTGACTCCCGTCTAGGGGGCTACACCTTC. This translates into CASSDSRLGGYTF.